This T cell receptor (beta chain) was found in a study of identical twins. This clonotype was observed many times. Germline CDR1 and CDR2: SQVTM and ANQGSEA. CDR3 length equals 15 residues. V was clipped by 7 bases and J by 9 bases; unmatched bases: 13. TCRdb recomputed calls from the 5' RACE reads with MiXCR, one row per CDR3 protein. The table records around 570,000 distinct CDR3 sequences, nearly 10% of them present only once. This same sample was also part of a study on yellow fever vaccine responses in identical twins.

The TCR originated in a woman between 18 and 30 years old in good health. This chain joins TRBV29-1 and TRBJ2-1; TRBD2 aligns across 12 bases. The sequencing sample was made of PBMCs. The CDR3 DNA reads as TGCAGCGGGGGCCTAGCGGGAGGGCCTGTTATTGAGCAGTTCTTC. Translation: CSGGLAGGPVIEQFF.